Reported below is one T cell receptor (beta chain). TCRdb's table, derived via immunoSEQ multiplex PCR, lists solely in-frame clones and lacks some. The sample shows some 120,000 clones, around 87% of them seen only once. The CDR3 totals 16 residues. The germline CDR1 and CDR2 sequences are MNHEY and SMNVEV (reference sequence). V was pared by 5 bases and J by 5 bases, with 19 bases between. This record belongs to a study of blood T cell repertoires in COVID-19. Overall study context: There were acute and convalescent COVID-19 samples, and they came from the United States, Italy and Spain. From T cells, B-cell-depleted T cells, or PBMCs came the material, which was cDNA or gDNA.

The TCR was taken from a man aged 45-65 years with acute or convalescent COVID-19. The chain uses TRBV27 and TRBJ2-1; maybe TRBD2 (6 bases). Specimen: peripheral blood. The DNA for the CDR3 is TGTGCCAGCAGTCCCACCCTAGCGATCCGAAACAATGAGCAGTTCTTC. It yields the protein CASSPTLAIRNNEQFF.